These 7 T cell receptor beta chains originate from one sample sequenced in a study of T cells in localized non-small cell lung cancer. TCRdb's copy holds only in-frame clones and misses some; the assay was immunoSEQ multiplex PCR. The sample lists about 40,000 clones, approximately 81% seen once, with around 7.8% in the top ten. The input for sequencing was peripheral blood mononuclear cells, taken before any cancer treatment. The receptors were sampled from a male donor older than 55 with stage II lung adenocarcinoma.

This clone was observed once. The V and J genes are TRBV10-3 and TRBJ2-1; D is possibly TRBD2 (5 bases). V gave up 3 bases and J gave up 9 bases, with 9 bases separating them. The CDR3 totals 12 residues. Germline CDR1 reads ENHRY; CDR2 reads SYGVKD. CDR3 sequence reads: CAISEEEGEQFF. The CDR3 DNA reads as TGTGCCATCAGTGAAGAAGAGGGTGAGCAGTTCTTC.

The chain is built from TRBV6-6 and TRBJ1-4; D is unclear. V shed 4 bases and J shed 6 bases, with 9 bases lying between them. Germline assignment: CDR1 MNHNY and CDR2 SVGAGI (reference sequence). The CDR3 totals 13 residues. The CDR3 region has the DNA TGTGCCAGCAGTTTGGTGAGGGATGAAAAACTGTTTTTT. This sequence encodes CASSLVRDEKLFF.

The J gene is TRBJ1-2, the V gene TRBV30, with D perhaps matching TRBD1 (6 bases). Looked up from germline, CDR1 is GTSNPN and CDR2 is SVGIG (reference sequence). This CDR3 has 14 residues. V was cut by 2 bases and J by 5 bases, with 15 bases left in between. The CDR3 coding sequence is TGTGCCTGGAGTTATGGACAGAGAGCTTATGGCTACACCTTC. Residues: CAWSYGQRAYGYTF.

This chain links TRBV5-1 with TRBJ2-7; 7 positions match TRBD2. CDR3 size: 14 residues. Per the germline V gene, CDR1 is SGHRS and CDR2 is YFSETQ. With V trimmed by 2 bases and J by 2 bases, 4 bases remained unmatched. The CDR3 DNA sequence: TGCGCCAGCAGCTTATGGGGGGGACCCTACGAGCAGTACTTC. Protein sequence: CASSLWGGPYEQYF.

This rearrangement joins TRBV7-2 to TRBJ1-5; TRBD1 aligns across 7 bases. Losses at the gene ends were 0 bases for V and 5 bases for J; bases not matched to a gene: 4. The CDR3 loop spans 15 amino acids. The germline V gene has CDR1 SGHTA and CDR2 FQGNSA. CDR3 in amino acids: CASSLAAGGYQPQHF. Here the CDR3 DNA reads TGTGCCAGCAGCTTAGCGGCAGGGGGGTATCAGCCCCAGCATTTT.

The chain uses TRBV5-1 and TRBJ2-3, with a tentative D call TRBD1 (5 bases). Germline V lookup: CDR1 SGHRS, CDR2 YFSETQ. The CDR3 runs to 15 residues. Trimming took off 0 bases at V and 2 bases at J, with 10 bases between the two ends. The CDR3: CASSLEGADTDTQYF. DNA of the CDR3: TGCGCCAGCAGCTTGGAAGGGGCTGACACAGATACGCAGTATTTT.

Here the CDR3 DNA reads TGCGCCAGCAGATACGACAGGGAGTATGGCTACACCTTC. Translation gives CASRYDREYGYTF. The chain carries TRBV5-1 and TRBJ1-2; TRBD1 matches 7 bases. Germline V gene lookup returns CDR1 SGHRS and CDR2 YFSETQ. J lost 5 bases, V lost 5 bases, and 6 bases had no gene match. This CDR3 comprises 13 residues.